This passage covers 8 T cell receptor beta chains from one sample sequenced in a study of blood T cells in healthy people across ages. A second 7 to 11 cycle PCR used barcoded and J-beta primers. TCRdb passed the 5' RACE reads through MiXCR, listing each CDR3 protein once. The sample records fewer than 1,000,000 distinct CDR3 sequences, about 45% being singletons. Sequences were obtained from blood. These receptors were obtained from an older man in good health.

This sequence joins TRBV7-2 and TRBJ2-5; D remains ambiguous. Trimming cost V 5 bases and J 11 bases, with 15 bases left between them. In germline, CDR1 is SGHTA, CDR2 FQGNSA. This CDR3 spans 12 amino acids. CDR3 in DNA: TGTGCCAGCAGCCATCTTCGCAATGAGCAGTACTTC. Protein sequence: CASSHLRNEQYF.

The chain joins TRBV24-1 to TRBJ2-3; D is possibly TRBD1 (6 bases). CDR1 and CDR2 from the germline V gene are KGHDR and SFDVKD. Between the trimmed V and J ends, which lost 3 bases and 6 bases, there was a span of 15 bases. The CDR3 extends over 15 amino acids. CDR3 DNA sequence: TGTGCCACCAGTGATCCGGCAGGGGCATCGGATACGCAGTATTTT. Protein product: CATSDPAGASDTQYF.

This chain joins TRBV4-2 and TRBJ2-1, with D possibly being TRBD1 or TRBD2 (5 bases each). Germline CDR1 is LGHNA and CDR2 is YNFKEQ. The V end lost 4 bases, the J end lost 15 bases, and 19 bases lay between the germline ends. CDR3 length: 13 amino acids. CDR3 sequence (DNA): TGTGCCAGCAGCCGAGTGGGGGAACGACTGCGGTTCTTC. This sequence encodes CASSRVGERLRFF.

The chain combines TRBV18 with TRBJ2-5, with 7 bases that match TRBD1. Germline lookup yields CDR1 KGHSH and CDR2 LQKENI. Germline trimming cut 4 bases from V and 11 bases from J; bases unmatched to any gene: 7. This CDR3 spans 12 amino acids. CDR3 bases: TGTGCCAGCTCACAGGGGGCCTACGCACAGTACTTC. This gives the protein CASSQGAYAQYF.

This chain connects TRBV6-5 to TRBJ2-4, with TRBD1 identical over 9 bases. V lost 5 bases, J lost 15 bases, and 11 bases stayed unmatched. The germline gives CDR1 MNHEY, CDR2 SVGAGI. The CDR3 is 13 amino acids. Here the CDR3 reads CASSPWDREERYF. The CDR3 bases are TGTGCCAGCAGTCCGTGGGACAGGGAAGAGCGGTACTTC.

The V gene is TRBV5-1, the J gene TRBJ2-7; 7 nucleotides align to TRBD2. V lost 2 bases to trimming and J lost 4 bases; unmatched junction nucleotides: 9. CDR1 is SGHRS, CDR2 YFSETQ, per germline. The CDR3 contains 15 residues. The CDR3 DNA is TGCGCCAGCAGCTTCCTTGCGGGAGAATCGTACGAGCAGTACTTC. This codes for CASSFLAGESYEQYF.

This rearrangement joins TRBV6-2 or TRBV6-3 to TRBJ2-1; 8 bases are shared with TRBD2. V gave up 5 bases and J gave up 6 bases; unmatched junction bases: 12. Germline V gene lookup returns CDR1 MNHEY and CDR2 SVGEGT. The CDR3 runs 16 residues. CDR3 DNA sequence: TGTGCCAGCAGTCTCGGTGGCGGGAGGAGGGCCAATGAGCAGTTCTTC. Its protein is CASSLGGGRRANEQFF.

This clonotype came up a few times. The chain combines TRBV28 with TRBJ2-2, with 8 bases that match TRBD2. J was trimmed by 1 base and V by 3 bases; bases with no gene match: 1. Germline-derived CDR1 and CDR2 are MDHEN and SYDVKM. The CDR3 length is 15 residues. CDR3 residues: CASSFLAGNTGELFF. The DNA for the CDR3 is TGTGCCAGCAGTTTCCTAGCGGGGAACACCGGGGAGCTGTTTTTT. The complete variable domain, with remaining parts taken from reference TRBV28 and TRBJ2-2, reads DVKVTQSSRYLVKRTGEKVFLECVQDMDHENMFWYRQDPGLGLRLIYFSYDVKMKEKGDIPEGYSVSREKKERFSLILESASTNQTSMYLCASSFLAGNTGELFFGEGSRLTVL.